This TCR beta chain was observed in a study of response to subunit inactivated influenza vaccine. Using its own MiXCR run on the RT-PCR reads, TCRdb lists one record per CDR3 protein. The table records about 170,000 distinct CDR3 sequences, roughly 12% of them present only once. Losses at the gene ends were 3 bases for V and 2 bases for J; bases not matched to a gene: 4. This CDR3 has 14 amino acids. Looked up from germline, CDR1 is SGHRS and CDR2 is YFSETQ. This clonotype was found a few times. These same records also appear under a second study, on T cells expressing NK-cell markers. That source reports: Synthesis of TCR beta cDNA relied on 5'RACE template switching carrying UMIs. All TCR beta repertoires analysed originated from sorted CD3+CD56+NKG2C+, CD3+CD56+NKG2C- and CD3+CD56-NKG2C+ T cells. The study found dominant NKG2C+ clonotypes at roughly 1.0-8% of CD8+ T cells in about six donors. In a handful of donors, these clonotypes also led the CD3+CD56-NKG2C+ fraction.

The clonotype comes from a man aged 50-60 years who received an inactivated influenza vaccine. This chain links TRBV5-1 with TRBJ2-5; 7 nucleotides agree with TRBD2. This material consisted of CD8+ T cells sorted from PBMCs, taken 11 to 12 days after vaccination. The CDR3 spells CASSWGGRQETQYF. In DNA, the CDR3 is TGCGCCAGCAGCTGGGGCGGGAGACAAGAGACCCAGTACTTC.